Listed below are T cell receptor beta chains from one sample, sequenced in a study of shared clonotypes between healthy human individuals. Method: immunoSEQ multiplex PCR; TCRdb's copy keeps in-frame clones and lacks some. The table records more than 400,000 clones, approximately 95% of them present only once. Sequenced input: naive CD4+ T cells sorted from blood. The receptor source for this set is a woman in her 30s in good health. Each CDR3 is given with its conserved first and last residue. D genes are given only for firm matches. Clone size is given for some rows only: seen once, a few or many times, or a class if the clone is expanded.

d_call	v_call	j_call	clone_size	cdr3_nt	cdr3_aa
TRBD2	TRBV5-4	TRBJ2-7	NA	TGTGCCAGCAGCTTGTCGGCGGGGGGTACCTACGAGCAGTACTTC	CASSLSAGGTYEQYF
NA	TRBV5-4	TRBJ1-3	NA	TGTGCCAGCAGCGTGGAACGGGGCCTGGGGGGAAACACCATATATTTT	CASSVERGLGGNTIYF
NA	TRBV2	TRBJ1-5	NA	TGTGCCAGCAGTCGGGATAACCAGCCCCAGCATTTT	CASSRDNQPQHF
NA	TRBV11-2	TRBJ2-6	NA	TGTGCCAGCAGCTTTTTCCATTTGAGCTCTGGGGCCAACGTCCTGACTTTC	CASSFFHLSSGANVLTF
NA	TRBV10-3	TRBJ2-7	few	TGTGCCATCAGTCACGGGGGAGAGCAGTACTTC	CAISHGGEQYF
NA	TRBV4-2	TRBJ1-2	NA	TGTGCCAGCAGCCAAGCAGCAGGAAAATCTAACTATGGCTACACCTTC	CASSQAAGKSNYGYTF
NA	TRBV5-1	TRBJ2-7	once	TGCGCCAGCAGCTTGGTGAGCGATCCGGCCTACGAGCAGTACTTC	CASSLVSDPAYEQYF
NA	TRBV28	TRBJ2-3	NA	TGTGCCAGCAGCTCTACCGGGACTTCCGATACGCAGTATTTT	CASSSTGTSDTQYF
TRBD2	TRBV7-9	TRBJ2-3	NA	TGTGCCAGCAGCCTTCGGGGAGCGGGAGAGGAAGCAGATACGCAGTATTTT	CASSLRGAGEEADTQYF
NA	TRBV5-4	TRBJ2-1	NA	TGTGCCAGCAGACCTGCTAGTGTCGCCTACAATGAGCAGTTCTTC	CASRPASVAYNEQFF
NA	TRBV6-5	TRBJ2-7	NA	TGTGCCAGCAGAACGACGGGTACCTACGAGCAGTACTTC	CASRTTGTYEQYF
TRBD1	TRBV7-9	TRBJ2-3	NA	TGTGCCAGCCTCAGGGACAGGGTCACAGATACGCAGTATTTT	CASLRDRVTDTQYF
NA	TRBV6-5	TRBJ2-1	NA	TGTGCCAGCAGTTACTTGCGGGGAAACTACAATGAGCAGTTCTTC	CASSYLRGNYNEQFF
NA	TRBV28	TRBJ1-3	NA	TGTGCCAGCAGTTTTTTCGAAGGGTATGGAAACACCATATATTTT	CASSFFEGYGNTIYF
NA	TRBV5-1	TRBJ1-5	NA	TGCGCCAGCAGCCCGGTCGGGGCCGGTGATCAGCCCCAGCATTTT	CASSPVGAGDQPQHF
NA	TRBV28	TRBJ2-7	NA	TGTGCCAGCACCACAGGGGGGGAGGGCCAATACGAGCAGTACTTC	CASTTGGEGQYEQYF
NA	TRBV19	TRBJ1-5	NA	TGTGCCAGTACCCCGGACCTAGTCTATCAGCCCCAGCATTTT	CASTPDLVYQPQHF
NA	TRBV27	TRBJ2-7	NA	TGTGCCAGCAGAAACCACGGGGATTACGAGCAGTACTTC	CASRNHGDYEQYF
NA	TRBV6-5	TRBJ1-2	NA	TGTGCCAGCAGTTATGATACCCAGGACTATGGCTACACCTTC	CASSYDTQDYGYTF
TRBD1	TRBV7-9	TRBJ1-1	NA	TGTGCGGACCGGGACAGAGGAGAAGTGAACACTGAAGCTTTCTTT	CADRDRGEVNTEAFF
NA	TRBV7-9	TRBJ2-7	NA	TGTGCCAGCAGCTTCGGGGGTCACGAGCAGTACTTC	CASSFGGHEQYF
NA	TRBV15	TRBJ2-5	NA	TGTGCCACCAGCAGAGTTGGGGAGACCCAGTACTTC	CATSRVGETQYF